The present TCR beta chain was sequenced within a study of cytomegalovirus exposure and HLA in healthy donors. Assay used: immunoSEQ multiplex PCR; TCRdb lists only in-frame clones, some missing. In the table there are 150,000 to 200,000 clones, 85% to 90% of which are singletons. Study observations and caveats: Despite most TCR sequences being rare, some public TCRs occurred in many donors.

This clone was seen a single time. As yet, its antigen is unknown. The sequence was obtained from a man between 18 and 35 years old in good health and CMV-seronegative. The sample was PBMCs.

In DNA form, the CDR3 reads TGTGCCAGCAGTTCCCCTAGTGTGGCGGGAGTTCCCAATGAGCAGTTCTTC. It encodes CASSSPSVAGVPNEQFF. V is TRBV27 and J is TRBJ2-1; 7 bases are a match to TRBD2. Germline V lookup: CDR1 MNHEY, CDR2 SMNVEV (reference sequence). The V segment lost 4 bases and the J segment 6 bases; nucleotides outside the gene matches: 15. This CDR3 contains 17 residues.